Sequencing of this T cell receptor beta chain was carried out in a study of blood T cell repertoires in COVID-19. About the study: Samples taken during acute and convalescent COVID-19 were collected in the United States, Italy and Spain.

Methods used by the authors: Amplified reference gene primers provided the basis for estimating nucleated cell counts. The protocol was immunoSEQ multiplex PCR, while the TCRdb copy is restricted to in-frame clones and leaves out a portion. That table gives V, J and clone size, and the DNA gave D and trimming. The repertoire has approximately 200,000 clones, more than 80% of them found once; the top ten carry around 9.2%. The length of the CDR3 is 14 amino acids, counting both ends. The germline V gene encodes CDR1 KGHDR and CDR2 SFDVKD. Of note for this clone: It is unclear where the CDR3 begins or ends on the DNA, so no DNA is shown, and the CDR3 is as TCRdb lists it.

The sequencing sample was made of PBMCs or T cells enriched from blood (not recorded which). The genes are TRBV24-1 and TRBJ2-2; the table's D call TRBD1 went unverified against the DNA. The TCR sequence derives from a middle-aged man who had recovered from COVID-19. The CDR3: CATSVPGVGGELFF.